This paragraph covers one T cell receptor (beta chain) sequence. Its target is unknown. RNA, once extracted, was reverse transcribed into cDNA for use as the sequencing template. Assay used: immunoSEQ multiplex PCR; TCRdb lists only in-frame clones, some missing. The sample yields roughly 60,000 clones, about 40% seen once. Sampling of alopecia areata patients yielded lesional scalp punch biopsies as well as peripheral blood. PBMC-derived CD4+ and CD8+ T cells were sorted. Per germline, CDR1 SNHLY and CDR2 FYNNEI. V was cut by 5 bases and J by 2 bases, with 4 bases left in between. The length of the CDR3 is 11 residues. This sample was included in a study of CD8+ T cells in alopecia areata. Findings of the study overall: Although TCR sharing was seen in mice, sharing across patients was less clear, possibly for HLA-related reasons. Alphabeta T cells residing in normal skin are also sequenced in scalp samples.

The chain has TRBV2 and TRBJ2-7, with D hard to call. The sequencing sample was made of NKG2D-low CD8+ T cells sorted from blood. This TCR was sampled from a human donor with alopecia areata. Here the CDR3 DNA reads TGTGCCAGCAGTTGGGCCTACGAGCAGTACTTC. Encoded protein: CASSWAYEQYF.